This T cell receptor (beta chain) was retrieved from a study of human T cells and chemical hapten exposure. This clonotype occurred many times. Its antigen remains unidentified. Each CDR3 protein gets one entry after TCRdb re-called the RACE reads with MiXCR. Found here are approximately 350,000 distinct CDR3 sequences, more than 5% of them singletons; the top ten hold about 5%. Study-level results: TCRs whose frequency exceeded 1 in 1000 remained the same following DPC sensitization.

The V end was cut by 3 bases, the J end by 5 bases, with 12 bases between. Germline CDR1 is KGHDR and CDR2 is SFDVKD. The CDR3 runs to 14 residues. Time point given: patch test 2, 6 weeks after DPC sensitization. Specified treatment: therapeutic diphenylcyclopropenone sensitization with weekly scalp DPC. This TCR was recovered from a young woman with alopecia areata. Some clones in this sample may be carry-over from other donors' samples. Sequencing used whole blood, obtained in connection with sensitization to the hapten diphenylcyclopropenone (DPC). The rearrangement joins TRBV24-1 to TRBJ1-2; the D gene is possibly TRBD1 (5 bases). The chain's CDR3 is CATSDAGTHYGYTF. The CDR3 DNA reads TGTGCCACCAGTGATGCCGGGACCCATTATGGCTACACCTTC.